A single sample gave rise to the 3 T cell receptor beta chains below, sequenced in a study of Ad26.COV2.S vaccination and SARS-CoV-2 variants. The repertoire was sequenced with immunoSEQ multiplex PCR; TCRdb's copy has only in-frame clones and lacks some. The table lists 200,000 to 250,000 clones, more than 75% of them singletons. Treatment meaning: some 20 received Ad26.COV2.S at low or high dose, single or two shots; 5 received placebo; per-sample allocation not given. All samples were drawn on day 63, counting from the first vaccine or placebo injection. This specimen was peripheral blood, taken in a trial of Ad26.COV2.S vaccine versus placebo. Source of these receptors: a person aged 18-60 years who received the Ad26.COV2.S COVID-19 vaccine or a placebo.

The chain couples TRBV3-1 (or the pseudogene TRBV3-2) to TRBJ1-4, with TRBD1 matching 9 bases. Germline CDR1 reads LGHDT; CDR2 reads YNNKEL (reference sequence). Losses at the gene ends were 5 bases for V and 8 bases for J; bases not matched to a gene: 6. The length of the CDR3 is 14 residues. CDR3 sequence (DNA): TGTGCCAGCAGCGTACAGGGGGCGCGGGAAAAACTGTTTTTT. Residues: CASSVQGAREKLFF.

V is TRBV7-9 and J is TRBJ2-4, with a weak D call TRBD2 (5 bases). CDR3 size: 15 residues. Germline V gives CDR1 SEHNR, CDR2 FQNEAQ (reference sequence). The V gene lost 5 bases and the J gene lost 0 bases, with 11 bases spanning the gap. The CDR3 DNA sequence: TGTGCCAGCAGCCCGGGATTACTAGCCAAAAACATTCAGTACTTC. Amino acids: CASSPGLLAKNIQYF.

The gene calls are TRBV10-2 and TRBJ1-1; D is perhaps TRBD1 (5 bases). This CDR3 has 13 amino acids. CDR1 is WSHSY and CDR2 is SAAADI in the germline V gene. With 2 bases removed from V and 6 bases from J, the gap between germline ends came to 10 bases. The CDR3 DNA follows: TGCGCCAGCAGTGAGATAAGGGGCCCTGAAGCTTTCTTT. It is translated as CASSEIRGPEAFF.